The 29 T cell receptor beta chains below were found in one sample sequenced in a study of T cell repertoires in cytomegalovirus infection. TCRdb called the reads again in MiXCR, with one record for every CDR3 protein. Of approximately 990,000 distinct CDR3 sequences listed, 30% to 40% were seen once; the top ten hold 11% to 15%. Their specific antigens are unknown. Here the sequenced sample was cultured CD8+ T cells from PBMCs, taken from culture after CMV antigen stimulation. The source of these receptors is a human donor in good health (CMV status not recorded). Some clones in this sample may be carry-over from other donors' samples.

The chain combines TRBV4-1 with TRBJ2-2, with a weak D call TRBD2 (6 bases). CDR1 is MGHRA and CDR2 is YSYEKL in the germline V gene. CDR3 length equals 17 residues. The V gene lost 4 bases and the J gene lost 1 base, with 16 bases spanning the gap. CDR3 nucleotide sequence: TGCGCCAGCAGCCCCCGAGGAGGGGCTTTGAACACCGGGGAGCTGTTTTTT. As protein: CASSPRGGALNTGELFF.

V usage is TRBV6-6 and J usage is TRBJ2-1, with TRBD1 matching over 9 bases. CDR1 and CDR2 (germline): MNHNY, SVGAGI (reference sequence). With 5 bases clipped from V and 4 bases from J, the junction kept 12 bases outside the gene matches. The CDR3 sequence is 17 residues long. CDR3 in amino acids: CASSEPQGAERYNEQFF. The CDR3 DNA reads as TGTGCCAGCAGTGAGCCACAGGGGGCCGAACGGTACAATGAGCAGTTCTTC.

The gene calls are TRBV6-2 or TRBV6-3 and TRBJ2-7; the D call may be TRBD1 or TRBD2 (5 bases each). The CDR3 runs 12 residues. The germline CDR1 and CDR2 sequences are MNHEY and SVGEGT. With 0 bases removed from V and 12 bases from J, the gap between germline ends came to 12 bases. DNA of the CDR3: TGTGCCAGCAGTTACTCGGGCAGGGAGTCGTACGTC. This gives the protein CASSYSGRESYV.

J is TRBJ1-4 and V is TRBV7-9, with TRBD1 identical over 9 bases. This CDR3 has 13 amino acids. The J segment lost 8 bases and the V segment lost 6 bases, leaving 4 bases of the junction unmatched. Germline assignment: CDR1 SEHNR and CDR2 FQNEAQ (reference sequence). The CDR3 loop reads CASRGTGIEKLFF. CDR3 DNA: TGTGCCAGCAGGGGGACAGGGATAGAAAAACTGTTTTTT.

This clonotype appeared a few times. The V gene is TRBV6-2 or TRBV6-3, the J gene TRBJ2-3, with a weak D call TRBD1 (5 bases). V lost 10 bases, J lost 6 bases, and 17 bases lay in between. The V gene's germline CDR1 is MNHEY and CDR2 SVGEGT. The CDR3 is made up of 13 amino acids. The CDR3 bases are TGTGCCACCCAAGGGGCATCGCGGGATACGCAGTATTTT. Translation: CATQGASRDTQYF.

The CDR3 sequence is CASSKGPTEAFF. The CDR3 DNA reads TGTGCCAGCAGCAAGGGTCCCACTGAAGCTTTCTTT. The genes are TRBV2 and TRBJ1-1; no clear D gene. Germline loops: CDR1 SNHLY, CDR2 FYNNEI. V dropped 6 bases and J dropped 4 bases, with 9 bases sitting between them. CDR3 size: 12 residues.

V usage is TRBV12-3 or TRBV12-4 and J usage is TRBJ1-2; 7 nucleotides line up with TRBD1. The CDR3 covers 14 residues. Trimming at V came to 6 bases and at J to 4 bases, leaving 8 bases not matched to a gene. The CDR3: CASRRKGQPYGYTF. DNA for the CDR3: TGTGCCAGCAGGCGGAAGGGACAGCCCTATGGCTACACCTTC.

The chain recombines TRBV4-1 with TRBJ1-2, with D possibly matching TRBD1 (6 bases). Trimming shortened V by 2 bases and J by 4 bases, and 17 bases separated the two germline ends. Germline values: CDR1 MGHRA, CDR2 YSYEKL. There are 16 residues in the CDR3. The CDR3 here is CASSQYETGDFYGYTF. CDR3 in DNA: TGCGCCAGCAGCCAATACGAGACAGGAGACTTCTATGGCTACACCTTC.

The V call is TRBV9, the J call TRBJ2-5; TRBD2 matches at 8 bases. The germline CDR1 and CDR2 sequences are SGDLS and YYNGEE. V was clipped by 2 bases and J by 8 bases; unmatched bases: 8. The CDR3 loop spans 14 amino acids. This CDR3 reads CASSVGGAGDTQYF. The CDR3 nucleotides are TGTGCCAGCAGCGTCGGGGGGGCCGGGGATACCCAGTACTTC.

The V and J genes are TRBV27 and TRBJ1-3; TRBD1 matches at 10 bases. V gave up 3 bases and J gave up 6 bases; unmatched junction bases: 5. The CDR3 is 15 residues long. Germline V gives CDR1 MNHEY, CDR2 SMNVEV (reference sequence). This CDR3 reads CASSLDRGGENTIYF. The CDR3 DNA reads as TGTGCCAGCAGTTTGGACAGGGGGGGAGAAAACACCATATATTTT.

The genes are TRBV10-3 and TRBJ1-5; D perhaps matches TRBD1 (6 bases). V lost 5 bases, J lost 1 base, and 15 bases lay in between. The CDR3 consists of 16 residues. Germline V gives CDR1 ENHRY, CDR2 SYGVKD. CDR3 DNA sequence: TGTGCCATCAGTAAGGGGGGGGGCGCGAGCAATCAGCCCCAGCATTTT. It specifies CAISKGGGASNQPQHF.

This clonotype was observed many times. The V gene is TRBV6-1, the J gene TRBJ2-1; no clear D gene. V gave up 1 base and J gave up 8 bases, with 9 bases separating them. The CDR3 totals 13 residues. Germline CDR1 reads MNHNS; CDR2 reads SASEGT. CDR3 region: CASSEVSLDEQFF. The CDR3 nucleotides are TGTGCCAGCAGTGAAGTATCCCTCGATGAGCAGTTCTTC.

V and J are TRBV29-1 and TRBJ1-2, with D unresolved. CDR3 length equals 11 residues. V lost 2 bases and J lost 6, with 7 bases in between. Germline CDR1 is SQVTM and CDR2 is ANQGSEA. The CDR3: CSVEIRDGYTF. The CDR3 region has the DNA TGCAGCGTTGAAATCCGGGATGGCTACACCTTC.

This chain links TRBV7-2 with TRBJ2-5; 12 positions agree with TRBD2. From germline, CDR1 is SGHTA and CDR2 FQGNSA. This CDR3 spans 15 amino acids. J lost 5 bases, V lost 7 bases, and 8 bases had no gene match. The CDR3 sequence is CASTHTSGGRETQYF. CDR3 in DNA: TGTGCCAGCACCCATACTAGCGGGGGGAGGGAGACCCAGTACTTC.

This clonotype was found many times. This rearrangement joins TRBV20-1 to TRBJ2-1, with TRBD1 as a possible D gene (5 bases). CDR1 DFQATT and CDR2 SNEGSKA come from the germline V gene (reference sequence). Trimming stripped 5 bases from V and 8 bases from J, with 19 bases between. The CDR3 length is 14 residues. In DNA, the CDR3 is TGCAGTGCTCCGGACACCCTTTGGGGTTATGAGCAGTTCTTC. Translation: CSAPDTLWGYEQFF.

The chain has TRBV7-3 and TRBJ2-5; weak D call: TRBD1 (5 bases). This CDR3 region has 15 residues. Germline CDR1 SGHTA, CDR2 FQGTGA. Deletions cut 3 bases from V and 4 bases from J, with 15 bases between. Here the CDR3 reads CASSLTRQKRETQYF. The CDR3 DNA sequence: TGTGCCAGCAGCTTGACCCGACAGAAAAGAGAGACCCAGTACTTC.

The rearrangement links TRBV5-6 to TRBJ1-5, with D unclear. The V gene's germline CDR1 is SGHDT and CDR2 YYEEEE. Trimming removed 3 bases at V and 0 bases at J, with 13 bases between. This CDR3 has 16 residues. CDR3 sequence: CASSSRGSYSNQPQHF. CDR3 in DNA: TGTGCCAGCAGCTCCCGTGGTAGTTATAGCAATCAGCCCCAGCATTTT.

This clonotype has only a few counts. The chain combines TRBV4-1 with TRBJ1-1, with a tentative D call TRBD1 (5 bases). CDR1 and CDR2 (germline): MGHRA, YSYEKL. V was shortened by 3 bases and J by 4 bases, with 15 bases between the two germline ends. The CDR3 is 15 residues long. The CDR3 is CASSQDRHGGTEAFF. The CDR3, as DNA: TGCGCCAGCAGCCAGGATCGACATGGGGGCACTGAAGCTTTCTTT.

The chain recombines TRBV28 with TRBJ2-5, with 9 bases matching TRBD2. V was pared by 1 base and J by 5 bases, with 5 bases of the junction left unmatched. From germline, CDR1 is MDHEN and CDR2 SYDVKM. CDR3 length equals 15 residues. CDR3 sequence reads: CASSLLPSGAETQYF. CDR3 DNA sequence: TGTGCCAGCAGTTTATTGCCTAGCGGGGCCGAGACCCAGTACTTC. Together with reference TRBV28 and TRBJ2-5, the CDR3 gives the full variable domain: DVKVTQSSRYLVKRTGEKVFLECVQDMDHENMFWYRQDPGLGLRLIYFSYDVKMKEKGDIPEGYSVSREKKERFSLILESASTNQTSMYLCASSLLPSGAETQYFGPGTRLLVL.

The rearrangement uses TRBV5-5 and TRBJ1-2; D is ambiguous. CDR1 is SGHKS and CDR2 is YYEKEE in the germline V gene (reference sequence). V shed 6 bases and J shed 4 bases, with 22 bases lying between them. CDR3 size: 16 residues. The CDR3 DNA is TGTGCCAGCAATGGAAAGTGGGCAGTCAATGCCTATGGCTACACCTTC. Its protein product is CASNGKWAVNAYGYTF.

The chain recombines TRBV7-6 with TRBJ2-3; TRBD2 aligns across 12 bases. J lost 0 bases, V lost 5 bases, and 6 bases had no gene match. Germline loops: CDR1 SGHVS, CDR2 FNYEAQ. CDR3 length: 17 amino acids. The CDR3 protein is CASSGLAGSTSTDTQYF. The CDR3 nucleotides read TGTGCCAGCAGCGGACTAGCGGGGTCGACTAGCACAGATACGCAGTATTTT.

The rearrangement uses TRBV2 and TRBJ1-6; D not resolved. Germline CDR1 and CDR2: SNHLY and FYNNEI. Trimming removed 9 bases at V and 9 bases at J, with 3 bases between. CDR3 size: 9 residues. This CDR3 reads CARGSPLHF. CDR3 bases: TGTGCCAGGGGTTCACCCCTCCACTTT. Combining the CDR3 with reference TRBV2 and TRBJ1-6 gives the whole variable domain EPEVTQTPSHQVTQMGQEVILRCVPISNHLYFYWYRQILGQKVEFLVSFYNNEISEKSEIFDDQFSVERPDGSNFTLKIRSTKLEDSAMYFCARGSPLHFGNGTRLTVT.

The chain links TRBV9 to TRBJ2-1, with a weak D call TRBD2 (5 bases). The germline V gene encodes CDR1 SGDLS and CDR2 YYNGEE. V lost 0 bases and J lost 5, with 9 bases in between. This CDR3 has 14 amino acids. CDR3 DNA sequence: TGTGCCAGCAGCGTAGGAGGGTTACACAATGAGCAGTTCTTC. It encodes CASSVGGLHNEQFF.

This clonotype was detected ten times or more. V and J are TRBV7-9 and TRBJ1-6; D is ambiguous. The V gene's germline CDR1 is SEHNR and CDR2 FQNEAQ (reference sequence). The CDR3 sequence is 16 residues long. Trimming took off 1 base at V and 0 bases at J, with 7 bases between the two ends. CDR3 region: CASSLDGSSYNSPLHF. CDR3 nucleotide sequence: TGTGCCAGCAGCTTAGATGGGAGCTCCTATAATTCACCCCTCCACTTT.

To note about this clonotype: This sequence may be a read error, since a much larger clone differs from it by one base. The chain combines TRBV9 with TRBJ2-3, with D unresolved. V gave up 0 bases and J gave up 4 bases, with 3 bases separating them. The CDR3 consists of 12 residues. Per germline, CDR1 SGDLS and CDR2 YYNGEE. The CDR3 DNA follows: TGTGCCAGCAGCGTAGTATCAGATACGCAGTATTTT. Protein product: CASSVVSDTQYF. Together with reference TRBV9 and TRBJ2-3, the CDR3 gives the full variable domain: DSGVTQTPKHLITATGQRVTLRCSPRSGDLSVYWYQQSLDQGLQFLIQYYNGEERAKGNILERFSAQQFPDLHSELNLSSLELGDSALYFCASSVVSDTQYFGPGTRLTVL.

The chain links TRBV15 to TRBJ1-2; D gene unclear. Germline-derived CDR1 and CDR2 are LNHNV and YYDKDF (reference sequence). V was cut by 6 bases and J by 2 bases, with 10 bases left in between. The CDR3 has 13 residues. The CDR3 region is CATSAGGNYGYTF. The CDR3 DNA reads as TGTGCCACCAGTGCGGGCGGGAACTATGGCTACACCTTC.

Note on this clonotype: This likely comes from a read error, as the CDR3 has no conserved phenylalanine or tryptophan at its end. This chain uses TRBV3-1 with TRBJ2-5; 14 nucleotides agree with TRBD2. The germline CDR1 and CDR2 sequences are LGHDT and YNNKEL (reference sequence). J gave up 2 bases and V 6 bases, and 5 bases lay outside the gene matches. The CDR3 extends over 16 amino acids. CDR3 DNA sequence: TGTGCCAGCAGTGGACTAGCGGGGGGCCTACAAGAGACCCAGTACTCC. Protein: CASSGLAGGLQETQYS.

The chain combines TRBV6-1 with TRBJ2-7, with unresolved D. Trimming stripped 6 bases from V and 6 bases from J, with 9 bases between. Germline lookup yields CDR1 MNHNS and CDR2 SASEGT. The CDR3 extends over 11 amino acids. CDR3 in DNA: TGTGCCAGCAGGGACCCTTTCGAGCAGTACTTC. Translation: CASRDPFEQYF.

This clonotype was found a few times. J is TRBJ2-7 and V is TRBV6-1; TRBD1 is a possible D gene (6 bases). The germline V gene encodes CDR1 MNHNS and CDR2 SASEGT. This CDR3 is 16 amino acids long. Trimming removed 0 bases from V and 0 bases from J, with 12 bases in between. The CDR3 coding sequence is TGTGCCAGCAGTGAAGCACATTACAGGGACTCCTACGAGCAGTACTTC. This sequence encodes CASSEAHYRDSYEQYF.